A selection of T cell receptor beta chains follows, all from one sample in a study of T cell responses to AZD1222 COVID-19 vaccine. Clones were sequenced by immunoSEQ multiplex PCR, and TCRdb holds only the in-frame ones, with some missing. The table has some 130,000 clones, 85% to 90% seen once. The source was peripheral blood, collected on day 0 of AZD1222 vaccination. The receptor source for this set is an adult in good health. Both conserved end residues are part of each CDR3. The D gene is left open where the match is weak. Clone size is given for some rows only: seen once, a few or many times, or a class if the clone is expanded.

J,V,D,size,CDR3,DNA
TRBJ1-5,TRBV2,-,-,CASSVGAVADQPQHF,TGTGCCAGCAGTGTAGGGGCCGTAGCTGATCAGCCCCAGCATTTT
TRBJ1-1,TRBV4-3,TRBD1,once,CASAMGQGFMNTEAFF,TGCGCCAGCGCCATGGGACAGGGATTCATGAACACTGAAGCTTTCTTT
TRBJ2-2,TRBV6-2/TRBV6-3,TRBD2,-,CASSYEDGGAGHTGELFF,TGTGCCAGCAGTTACGAGGACGGGGGGGCCGGGCACACCGGGGAGCTGTTTTTT
TRBJ1-5,TRBV6-5,-,once,CASRNPNQPQHF,TGTGCCAGCAGGAACCCTAATCAGCCCCAGCATTTT
TRBJ2-7,TRBV7-2,-,-,CASSFDGAGQYF,TGTGCCAGCAGCTTCGACGGAGCGGGGCAGTACTTC
TRBJ1-2,TRBV28,-,-,CASSFLDGGGYTF,TGTGCCAGCAGCTTCCTGGATGGGGGCGGCTACACCTTC
TRBJ1-6,TRBV15,-,-,CATSRGLASLHF,TGTGCCACCAGCAGAGGCTTGGCGTCCCTCCACTTT
TRBJ2-4,TRBV28,TRBD1,once,CASSLPPTGGVAKNIQYF,TGTGCCAGCAGTTTACCCCCGACAGGGGGGGTAGCCAAAAACATTCAGTACTTC
TRBJ2-7,TRBV2,-,-,CASSYTYEQYF,TGTGCCAGCAGTTACACGTACGAGCAGTACTTC
TRBJ1-4,TRBV2,-,-,CASSVSEGGDEKLFF,TGTGCCAGCAGTGTCTCCGAGGGGGGAGACGAAAAACTGTTTTTT
TRBJ2-7,TRBV13,TRBD1,few,CASSLGETGSEQYF,TGTGCCAGCAGCTTAGGGGAGACAGGGTCCGAGCAGTACTTC
TRBJ1-5,TRBV15,-,once,CATSRAGRGFAQPQHF,TGTGCCACCAGCAGAGCCGGACGGGGGTTTGCCCAGCCCCAGCATTTT
TRBJ2-6,TRBV28,-,-,CASRRRGANVLTF,TGTGCCAGCAGACGGCGCGGGGCCAACGTCCTGACTTTC
TRBJ1-6,TRBV3-1/TRBV3-2,-,-,CASSQFHSTSPLHF,TGTGCCAGCAGCCAATTTCATTCCACTTCACCCCTCCACTTT
TRBJ1-2,TRBV3-1/TRBV3-2,-,-,CASSQGGPGYGYTF,TGTGCCAGCAGCCAAGGGGGGCCTGGATACGGCTACACCTTC
TRBJ2-3,TRBV15,-,-,CATSRDPTWGPDTQYF,TGTGCCACCAGCAGAGATCCCACCTGGGGCCCAGATACGCAGTATTTT
TRBJ2-7,TRBV2,-,-,CASSPGHISYEQYF,TGTGCCAGCAGTCCTGGACATATCTCCTACGAGCAGTACTTC
TRBJ1-1,TRBV19,-,-,CASSIFAAAFF,TGTGCCAGTAGTATCTTTGCTGCAGCTTTCTTT
TRBJ2-7,TRBV9,-,-,CASSRHAMGLGLEEQYF,TGTGCCAGCAGCCGGCACGCAATGGGGCTAGGTCTGGAGGAGCAGTACTTC
TRBJ1-3,TRBV7-3,-,-,CASSQDGSSGNTIYF,TGTGCCAGCAGCCAAGACGGGAGCTCTGGAAACACCATATATTTT
TRBJ2-7,TRBV10-2,TRBD1,-,CASSDPGGQGYEQYF,TGCGCCAGCAGTGACCCAGGGGGACAGGGTTACGAGCAGTACTTC
TRBJ1-1,TRBV11-3,-,once,CASSLGVGHQAGTEAFF,TGTGCCAGCAGCTTGGGTGTCGGCCACCAGGCCGGCACTGAAGCTTTCTTT
TRBJ1-1,TRBV18,-,-,CASSVREANTEAFF,TGTGCCAGCTCAGTCAGGGAGGCGAACACTGAAGCTTTCTTT
TRBJ1-2,TRBV5-1,-,-,CASSLLDSGYGYTF,TGCGCCAGCAGCTTGTTGGATTCGGGGTACGGCTACACCTTC
TRBJ1-5,TRBV28,-,once,CASSLQNRVGQPQHF,TGTGCCAGCAGTCTACAGAACAGGGTTGGTCAGCCCCAGCATTTT
TRBJ2-2,TRBV6-4,-,-,CASSLSSNTGELFF,TGTGCCAGCAGCCTCTCTAGTAACACCGGGGAGCTGTTTTTT
TRBJ2-2,TRBV7-8,-,once,CASSPRGGTGELFF,TGTGCCAGCAGCCCACGAGGGGGCACCGGGGAGCTGTTTTTT
TRBJ1-4,TRBV19,-,-,CASISRPNTNEKLFF,TGTGCCAGTATAAGCAGGCCGAACACTAATGAAAAACTGTTTTTT
TRBJ2-7,TRBV10-3,TRBD1,-,CAISESGGQGNEQYF,TGTGCCATCAGTGAGTCAGGGGGACAGGGGAACGAGCAGTACTTC
TRBJ1-2,TRBV6-5,-,few,CASKRGLDGYTF,TGTGCCAGCAAGAGGGGGTTGGATGGCTACACCTTC
TRBJ1-5,TRBV19,-,-,CASRLIASNQPQHF,TGTGCCAGTAGATTGATAGCGAGCAATCAGCCCCAGCATTTT
TRBJ1-6,TRBV25-1,-,-,CASSESTGSGGYSPLHF,TGTGCCAGCAGTGAATCCACAGGGTCCGGAGGGTATTCACCCCTCCACTTT